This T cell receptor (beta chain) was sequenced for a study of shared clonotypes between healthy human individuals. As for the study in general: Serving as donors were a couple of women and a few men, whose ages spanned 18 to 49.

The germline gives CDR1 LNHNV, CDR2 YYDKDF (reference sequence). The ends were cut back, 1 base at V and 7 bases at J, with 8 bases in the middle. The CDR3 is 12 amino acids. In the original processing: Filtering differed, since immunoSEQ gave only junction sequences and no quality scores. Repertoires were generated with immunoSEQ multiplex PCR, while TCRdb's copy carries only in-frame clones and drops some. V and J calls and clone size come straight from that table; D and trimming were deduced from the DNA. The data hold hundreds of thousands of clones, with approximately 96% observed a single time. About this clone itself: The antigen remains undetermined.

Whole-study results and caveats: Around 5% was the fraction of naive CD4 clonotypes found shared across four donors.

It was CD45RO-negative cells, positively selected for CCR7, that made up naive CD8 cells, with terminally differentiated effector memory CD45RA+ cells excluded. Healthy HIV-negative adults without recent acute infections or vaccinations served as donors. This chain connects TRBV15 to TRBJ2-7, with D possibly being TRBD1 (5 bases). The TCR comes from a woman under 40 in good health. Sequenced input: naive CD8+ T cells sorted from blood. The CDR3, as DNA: TGTGCCACCAGCAGAGGAGCAGGGGAGCAGTACTTC. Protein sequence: CATSRGAGEQYF. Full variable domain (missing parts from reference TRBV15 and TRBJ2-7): DAMVIQNPRYQVTQFGKPVTLSCSQTLNHNVMYWYQQKSSQAPKLLFHYYDKDFNNEADTPDNFQSRRPNTSFCFLDIRSPGLGDTAMYLCATSRGAGEQYFGPGTRLTVT.